This TCR beta chain is from a study of blood T cell dynamics during melanoma immunotherapy (dated by TCRdb to 2020 to 2021). At the level of the whole study: Patients had metastatic melanoma and received first-line pembrolizumab or nivolumab plus ipilimumab as standard of care in the United Kingdom. Consecutive patients formed a training cohort, and a further independent group of patients from the same centre was pooled into an external validation set. To find early correlates of response, the study profiled the peripheral T cell receptor repertoires of patients with metastatic melanoma both before and after one cycle of checkpoint inhibitor therapy. The investigation overall reported the following: Whether the T cell clones driving repertoire changes were melanoma-specific or reflected general immune activation could not be determined in the study. The relatively small sample size was acknowledged as potentially limiting generalization of the results. A bifurcated reorganization of the PBMC repertoire at W3, with increased clonality or increased diversity, was observed in patients who later achieved disease control, unlike in progressors.

This clone has just one count. Its antigen has not been determined. It has no much larger one-base neighbor in the sample; base qualities were not kept. The CDR3 spans 14 residues, from the cysteine through the phenylalanine. Solely the CDR3 DNA is kept, with 42 bases framed from the first base. Trimming removed 3 bases from V and 8 bases from J; the gene matches leave 6 bases unexplained. The germline V gene encodes CDR1 LNHDA and CDR2 SQIVND (reference sequence). The sample's time point, from its label and the paper: week 3, after first cycle of checkpoint inhibitor. Blood was sampled before treatment (T0) and at week 3 (W3), after the first cycle of checkpoint blockade. Except for a couple of patients with rapid clinical progression, response was assessed 12 weeks after the first infusion by RECIST 1.1; disease control meant complete response, partial response or stable disease. Patients with prior systemic cancer treatment, concomitant immunosuppressant therapy or synchronous other active malignancies were excluded. Bulk PBMC and plasma cell-free DNA were both sequenced for TCR beta so that circulating cells and T cell turnover could be tracked. PBMC were isolated from blood with Lymphoprep and SepMate tubes, followed by red cell lysis. DNA from PBMC and sorted T cell subsets was extracted with QIAamp DNA Blood Mini kits.

For every bulk PBMC sample, a fixed 350 ng of DNA was loaded. TCR beta CDR3 sequences were amplified from genomic DNA with the immunoSEQ TCRb Assay kit following manufacturer instructions. The KAPA Library Quantification Kit for Illumina platforms was used to quantify pooled libraries by qPCR. Pooled libraries were clustered at about 0.6-1.2 pM and sequenced on an Illumina NextSeq 500. The authors' analysis ran thus. TCR data were analyzed with immunoSEQ ANALYZER and the R LymphoSeq package. A rearrangement efficiency score was calculated as productive divided by the sum of productive and non-productive CDR3 sequences. Clonality was measured with the Gini coefficient and diversity with the Renyi index at alpha=1, and both measures were compared pairwise between timepoints within each patient. In LymphoSeq, clonal relatedness was computed with an edit distance of 3 and repertoire similarity was computed with the Bhattacharyya coefficient. To classify response, a linear discriminant analysis based on week-3 changes in clonality and diversity was built with the R MASS and caret packages. Drawn from immuneACCESS, this table holds only the in-frame rearrangements with V and J called that TCRdb kept. Clones are partly lost; checked studies trace under half to an unresolved V gene and leave the rest unexplained. That table gives V, J and clone size, and the DNA gave D and trimming. This sample holds approximately 10,000 clones; 65% to 90% were observed only once. The biggest ten clones account for more than 0.85% of the sample.

The sequence joins TRBV19 to TRBJ1-4; 7 of the junction bases match TRBD1. The clonotype originates from a human donor with melanoma. This material consisted of blood, taken from a patient treated with checkpoint blockade. This receptor carries the CDR3 CASSMGRGTEKLFF. The nucleotides read TGTGCCAGTAGTATGGGCAGGGGGACCGAAAAACTGTTTTTT. Here the CDR3 is joined to the reference TRBV19 and TRBJ1-4 genes, and the full variable domain is: DGGITQSPKYLFRKEGQNVTLSCEQNLNHDAMYWYRQDPGQGLRLIYYSQIVNDFQKGDIAEGYSVSREKKESFPLTVTSAQKNPTAFYLCASSMGRGTEKLFFGSGTQLSVL.